This TCR beta chain was sequenced during a study of cytomegalovirus exposure and HLA in healthy donors. Primers included in the PCR were 60 Vbeta and 13 Jbeta primers. The method was immunoSEQ multiplex PCR; TCRdb's version includes in-frame clones alone and lacks a portion of them. Counted here are more than 95,000 clones, 70% to 80% occurring once; the ten biggest clones make up approximately 9.6%. The CDR3 contains 14 residues. With V trimmed by 6 bases and J by 0 bases, 0 bases remained unmatched. From germline, CDR1 is SNHLY and CDR2 FYNNEI. This receptor was obtained from a woman aged 45-60 years in good health and CMV-seropositive. Sequencing input: PBMCs. The gene calls are TRBV2 and TRBJ2-2; 8 nucleotides match TRBD1. CDR3 DNA: TGTGCCAGCAGGGACAGGGCGAACACCGGGGAGCTGTTTTTT. Translating it yields CASRDRANTGELFF.